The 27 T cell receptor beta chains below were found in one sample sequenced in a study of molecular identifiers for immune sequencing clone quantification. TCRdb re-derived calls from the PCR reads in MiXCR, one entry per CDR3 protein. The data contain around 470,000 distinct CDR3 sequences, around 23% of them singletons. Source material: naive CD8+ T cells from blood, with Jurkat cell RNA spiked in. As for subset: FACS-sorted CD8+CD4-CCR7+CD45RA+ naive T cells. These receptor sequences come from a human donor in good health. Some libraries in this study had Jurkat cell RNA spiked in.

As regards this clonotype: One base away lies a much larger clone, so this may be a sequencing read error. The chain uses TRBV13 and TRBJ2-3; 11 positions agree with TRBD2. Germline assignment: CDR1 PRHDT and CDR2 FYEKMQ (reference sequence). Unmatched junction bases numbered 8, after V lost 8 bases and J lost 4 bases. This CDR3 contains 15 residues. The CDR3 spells CASGRLAGGSDTQYF. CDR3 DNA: TGTGCCAGCGGCCGTCTAGCGGGGGGATCAGATACGCAGTATTTT.

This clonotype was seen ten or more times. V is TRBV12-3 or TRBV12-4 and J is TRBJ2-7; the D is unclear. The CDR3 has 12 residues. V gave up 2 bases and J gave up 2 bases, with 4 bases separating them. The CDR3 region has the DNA TGTGCCAGCAGTTTAAGACCCTACGAGCAGTACTTC. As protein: CASSLRPYEQYF.

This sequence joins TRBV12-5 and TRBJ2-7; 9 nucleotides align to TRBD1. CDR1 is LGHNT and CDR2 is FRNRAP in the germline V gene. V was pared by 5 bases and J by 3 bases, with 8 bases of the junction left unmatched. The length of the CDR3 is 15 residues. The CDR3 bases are TGTGCTAGTGGTGGGGGACAGGGATATAACTACGAGCAGTACTTC. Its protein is CASGGGQGYNYEQYF.

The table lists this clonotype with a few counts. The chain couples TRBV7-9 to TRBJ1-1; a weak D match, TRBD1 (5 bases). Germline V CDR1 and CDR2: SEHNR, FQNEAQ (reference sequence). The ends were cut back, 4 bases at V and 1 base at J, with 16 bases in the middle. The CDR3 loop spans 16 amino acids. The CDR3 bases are TGTGCCAGCAGCTCCCTATCGAGGGGTGCGAACACTGAAGCTTTCTTT. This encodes CASSSLSRGANTEAFF.

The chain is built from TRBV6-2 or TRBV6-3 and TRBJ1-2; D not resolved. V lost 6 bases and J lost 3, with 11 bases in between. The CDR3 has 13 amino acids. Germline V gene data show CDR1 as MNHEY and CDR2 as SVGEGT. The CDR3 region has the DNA TGTGCCAGCAGGACAAGGGCGCACTATGGCTACACCTTC. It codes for CASRTRAHYGYTF.

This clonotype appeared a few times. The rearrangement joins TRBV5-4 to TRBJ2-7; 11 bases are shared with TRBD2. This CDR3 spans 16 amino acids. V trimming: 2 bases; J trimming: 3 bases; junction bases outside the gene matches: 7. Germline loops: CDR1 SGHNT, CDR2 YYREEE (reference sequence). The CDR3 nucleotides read TGTGCCAGCAGCTTCGAGACTAGCGGGGCCGACTACGAGCAGTACTTC. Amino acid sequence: CASSFETSGADYEQYF.

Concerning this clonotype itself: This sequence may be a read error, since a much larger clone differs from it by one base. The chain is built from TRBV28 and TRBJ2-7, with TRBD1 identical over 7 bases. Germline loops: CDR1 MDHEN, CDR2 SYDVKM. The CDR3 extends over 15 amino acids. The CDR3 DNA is TGTGCCATCAGTTTCAGGACAGGAAAGTCCTACGAGCAGTACTTC. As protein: CAISFRTGKSYEQYF.

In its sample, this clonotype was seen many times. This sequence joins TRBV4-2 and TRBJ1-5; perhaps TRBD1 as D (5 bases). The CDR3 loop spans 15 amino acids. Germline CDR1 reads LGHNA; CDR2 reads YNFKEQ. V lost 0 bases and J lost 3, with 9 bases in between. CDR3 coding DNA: TGTGCCAGCAGCCAAGATCAGGGTCCCAATCAGCCCCAGCATTTT. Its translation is CASSQDQGPNQPQHF.

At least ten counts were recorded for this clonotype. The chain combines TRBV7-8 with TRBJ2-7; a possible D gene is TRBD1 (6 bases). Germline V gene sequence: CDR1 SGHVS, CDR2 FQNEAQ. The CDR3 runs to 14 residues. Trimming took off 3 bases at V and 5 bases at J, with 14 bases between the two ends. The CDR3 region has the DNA TGTGCCAGCAGCTTCAGGGGTTTCCCCCACGAGCAGTACTTC. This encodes CASSFRGFPHEQYF.

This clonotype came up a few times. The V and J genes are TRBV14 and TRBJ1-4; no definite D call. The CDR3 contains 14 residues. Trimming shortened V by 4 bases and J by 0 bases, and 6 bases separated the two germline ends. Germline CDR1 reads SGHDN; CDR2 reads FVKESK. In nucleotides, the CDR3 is TGTGCCAGCAGCCGTCGAGCAACTAATGAAAAACTGTTTTTT. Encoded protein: CASSRRATNEKLFF. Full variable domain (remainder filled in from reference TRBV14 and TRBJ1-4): EAGVTQFPSHSVIEKGQTVTLRCDPISGHDNLYWYRRVMGKEIKFLLHFVKESKQDESGMPNNRFLAERTGGTYSTLKVQPAELEDSGVYFCASSRRATNEKLFFGSGTQLSVL.

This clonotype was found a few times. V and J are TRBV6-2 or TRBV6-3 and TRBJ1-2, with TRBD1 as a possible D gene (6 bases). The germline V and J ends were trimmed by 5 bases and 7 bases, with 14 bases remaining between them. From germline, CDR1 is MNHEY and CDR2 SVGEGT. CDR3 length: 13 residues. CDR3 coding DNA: TGTGCCAGCAGTGAGGACAGCTATGTTGGCTACACCTTC. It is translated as CASSEDSYVGYTF.

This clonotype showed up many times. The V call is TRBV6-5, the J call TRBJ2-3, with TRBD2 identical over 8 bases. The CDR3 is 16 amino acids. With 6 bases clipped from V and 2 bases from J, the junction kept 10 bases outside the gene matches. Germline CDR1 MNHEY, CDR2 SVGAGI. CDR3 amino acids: CASSEFSGSLTDTQYF. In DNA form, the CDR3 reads TGTGCCAGCAGCGAATTCAGCGGGAGCCTCACAGATACGCAGTATTTT.

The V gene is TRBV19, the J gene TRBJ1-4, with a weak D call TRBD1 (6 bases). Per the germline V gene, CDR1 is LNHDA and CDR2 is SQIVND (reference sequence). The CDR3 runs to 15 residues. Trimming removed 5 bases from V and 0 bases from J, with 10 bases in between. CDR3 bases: TGTGCCAGTAGTCCAAGGACAGCAACTAATGAAAAACTGTTTTTT. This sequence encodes CASSPRTATNEKLFF.

In DNA, the CDR3 is TGTGCCAGCAGCCAAGGCGCGGATTGGGCGGTGGAGACCCAGTACTTC. This gives the protein CASSQGADWAVETQYF. This chain links TRBV14 with TRBJ2-5; no clear D gene. This CDR3 is 16 amino acids long. From germline, CDR1 is SGHDN and CDR2 FVKESK. Trimming removed 1 base at V and 5 bases at J, with 17 bases between.

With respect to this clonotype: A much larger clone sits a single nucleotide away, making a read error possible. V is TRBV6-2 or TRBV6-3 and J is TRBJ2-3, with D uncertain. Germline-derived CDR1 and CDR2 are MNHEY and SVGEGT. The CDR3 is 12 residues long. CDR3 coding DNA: TGTGCCAGCAGTTACTTAGGAGATACGCAGTTTTTT. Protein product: CASSYLGDTQFF.

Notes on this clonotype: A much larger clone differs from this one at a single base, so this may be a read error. The CDR3 sequence: CASSDATGPNIQYF. The CDR3 DNA is TGTGCCAGCAGTGACGCGACAGGCCCAAACATTCAGTACTTC. V is TRBV6-5 and J is TRBJ2-4; D may be TRBD1 (6 bases). Trimming left V 5 bases short and J 6 bases short, with 14 bases between. The CDR3 extends over 14 amino acids. CDR1 is MNHEY and CDR2 is SVGAGI in the germline V gene.

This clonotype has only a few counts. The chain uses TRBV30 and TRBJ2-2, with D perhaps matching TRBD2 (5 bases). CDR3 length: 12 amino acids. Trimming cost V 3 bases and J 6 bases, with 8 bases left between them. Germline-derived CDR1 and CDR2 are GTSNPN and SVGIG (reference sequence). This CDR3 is CAWSLEAGELFF. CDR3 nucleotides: TGTGCCTGGAGCCTGGAGGCCGGGGAGCTGTTTTTT.

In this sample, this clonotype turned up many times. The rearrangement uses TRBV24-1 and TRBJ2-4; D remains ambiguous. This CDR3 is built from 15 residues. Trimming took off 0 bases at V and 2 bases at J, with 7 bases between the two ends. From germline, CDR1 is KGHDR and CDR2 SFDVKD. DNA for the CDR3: TGTGCCACCAGTGATTTGGGTAATACCAAAAACATTCAGTACTTC. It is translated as CATSDLGNTKNIQYF.

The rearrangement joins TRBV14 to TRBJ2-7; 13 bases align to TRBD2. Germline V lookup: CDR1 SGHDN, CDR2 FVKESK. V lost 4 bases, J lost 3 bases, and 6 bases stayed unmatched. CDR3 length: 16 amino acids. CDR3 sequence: CASSPTSGRALYEQYF. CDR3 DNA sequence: TGTGCCAGCAGCCCCACTAGCGGGAGGGCTCTCTACGAGCAGTACTTC.

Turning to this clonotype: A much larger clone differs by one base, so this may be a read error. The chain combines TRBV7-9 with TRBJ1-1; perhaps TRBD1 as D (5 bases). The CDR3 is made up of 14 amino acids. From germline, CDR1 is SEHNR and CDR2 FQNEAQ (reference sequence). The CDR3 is CACSPVAGGTEAFF. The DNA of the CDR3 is TGTGCCTGCAGCCCCGTCGCGGGGGGCACTGAAGCTTTCTTT.

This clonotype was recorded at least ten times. In nucleotides, the CDR3 is TGTGCCTGGAGCCCCGTACTAAAACCCGAGACCCAGTACTTC. It yields the protein CAWSPVLKPETQYF. This rearrangement joins TRBV30 to TRBJ2-5; unclear D gene. Germline lookup yields CDR1 GTSNPN and CDR2 SVGIG (reference sequence). This CDR3 contains 14 residues. V lost 3 bases, J lost 5 bases, and 16 bases lay in between.

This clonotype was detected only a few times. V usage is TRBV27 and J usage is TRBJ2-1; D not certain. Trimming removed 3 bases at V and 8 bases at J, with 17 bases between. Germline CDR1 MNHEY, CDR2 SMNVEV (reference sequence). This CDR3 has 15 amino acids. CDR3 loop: CASSFRGAAGYEQFF. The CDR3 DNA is TGTGCCAGCAGTTTCCGAGGAGCTGCCGGCTATGAGCAGTTCTTC.

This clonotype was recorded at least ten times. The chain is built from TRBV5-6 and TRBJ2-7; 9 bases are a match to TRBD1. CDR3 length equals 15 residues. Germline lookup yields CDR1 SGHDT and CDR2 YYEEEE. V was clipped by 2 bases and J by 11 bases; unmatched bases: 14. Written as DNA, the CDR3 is TGTGCCAGCAGCTTTTCCCCCGGACAGGGGCCGTTGGAGTACTTC. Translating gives CASSFSPGQGPLEYF.

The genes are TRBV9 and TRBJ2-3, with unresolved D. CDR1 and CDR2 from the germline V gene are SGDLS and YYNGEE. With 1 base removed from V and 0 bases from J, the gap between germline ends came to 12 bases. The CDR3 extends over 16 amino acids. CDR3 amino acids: CASSVLGPTSTDTQYF. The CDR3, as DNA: TGTGCCAGCAGCGTATTGGGCCCCACCAGCACAGATACGCAGTATTTT.

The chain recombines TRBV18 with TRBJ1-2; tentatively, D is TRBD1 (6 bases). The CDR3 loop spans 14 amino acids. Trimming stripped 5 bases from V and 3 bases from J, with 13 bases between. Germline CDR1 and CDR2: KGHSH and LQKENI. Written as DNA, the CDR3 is TGTGCCAGCTCAATAGGACAGCAGTACTATGGCTACACCTTC. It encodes CASSIGQQYYGYTF.

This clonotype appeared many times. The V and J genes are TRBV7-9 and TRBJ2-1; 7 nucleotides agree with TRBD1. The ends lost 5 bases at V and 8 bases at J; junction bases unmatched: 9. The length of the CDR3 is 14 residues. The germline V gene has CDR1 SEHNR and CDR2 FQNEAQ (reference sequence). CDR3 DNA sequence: TGTGCCAGCAGCCCGAAAACAGGGGTGCATGAGCAGTTCTTC. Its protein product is CASSPKTGVHEQFF.

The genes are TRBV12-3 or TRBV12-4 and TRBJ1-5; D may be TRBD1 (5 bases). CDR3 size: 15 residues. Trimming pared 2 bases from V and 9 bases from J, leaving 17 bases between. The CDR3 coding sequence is TGTGCCAGCAGTTTATCGGGACCGGAGAAACGGCCCCAGCATTTT. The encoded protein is CASSLSGPEKRPQHF.